This T cell receptor (beta chain) was sequenced in a study of shared clonotypes between healthy human individuals. CDR1 and CDR2 (germline): MNHEY, SMNVEV (reference sequence). Trimming shortened V by 6 bases and J by 6 bases, and 21 bases separated the two germline ends. The CDR3 has 15 residues. TCRdb keeps only in-frame clones here, not all; method: immunoSEQ multiplex PCR. The sample has roughly 450,000 clones; 79% are singletons. This sequence was found in a woman aged 40 to 50 in good health. Some clones in this sample may be carry-over from other donors' samples. Sequenced: PBMCs. The chain couples TRBV27 to TRBJ2-7, with D perhaps matching TRBD1 or TRBD2 (5 bases each). The CDR3 coding sequence is TGTGCCAGCAGCCCTAAACCGCCGGGACCAAGCGAGCAGTACTTC. Amino acids: CASSPKPPGPSEQYF.